These T cell receptor beta chains were read from a single sample in a study of response to subunit inactivated influenza vaccine. TCRdb re-called the RT-PCR reads through MiXCR, storing one row per CDR3 protein. The table shows 250,000 to 350,000 distinct CDR3 sequences, with around 20% occurring only once. This sample comprised PBMCs from blood, obtained approximately 20 months after vaccination. Receptor source: a man aged 45 to 75 who received an inactivated influenza vaccine. Both conserved end residues are part of each CDR3. A D gene is named only where the DNA matches it firmly. Size values are once, few and many counts, or a class for expanded clones, and some rows have none.

clone_size	j_call	d_call	v_call	cdr3_nt	cdr3_aa
.	TRBJ1-1	.	TRBV10-3	TGTGCCATCAGTGAGGCCGGGGGCGGGGTTGAAGCTTTCTTT	CAISEAGGGVEAFF
few	TRBJ1-4	.	TRBV28	TGTGCCAGCAGTTTGGTCGTCAGCGCAACTAATGAAAAACTGTTTTTT	CASSLVVSATNEKLFF
few	TRBJ1-2	.	TRBV12-3/TRBV12-4	TGTGCCATCCGGAGAGCGGTCAACTATGGCTACACCTTC	CAIRRAVNYGYTF
few	TRBJ2-2	.	TRBV5-1	TGCGCCAGCAGCCCACAGTCGGGGGTTACCGGGGAGCTGTTTTTT	CASSPQSGVTGELFF
many	TRBJ2-7	.	TRBV10-2	TGCGCCACTTCGACTAGACGGATCCTTGGCGAGCAGTACTTC	CATSTRRILGEQYF
.	TRBJ2-1	.	TRBV6-2/TRBV6-3	TGTGCCAGCAGTAAGGAGTGGGGCTCCTACAATGAGCAGTTCTTC	CASSKEWGSYNEQFF
.	TRBJ1-1	.	TRBV20-1	TGCAGTGCTGACCCCCGGGACAACCTTTACACTGAAGCTTTCTTT	CSADPRDNLYTEAFF
many	TRBJ1-4	TRBD1	TRBV4-3	TGCGCCAGCAGCCAAGATCAGGGGGTTTTTAGGATAGGCTATGAAAAACTGTTTTTT	CASSQDQGVFRIGYEKLFF
once	TRBJ2-3	TRBD2	TRBV7-9	TGTGCCAGCAGCTTCCCTAGCGGGGGAGACGATACGCAGTATTTT	CASSFPSGGDDTQYF
few	TRBJ1-2	.	TRBV7-9	TGTGCCAGCAGCCCACCCTCGGGGCAGATCTATGGCTACACCTTC	CASSPPSGQIYGYTF
few	TRBJ1-3	.	TRBV5-1	TGCGCCAGCAGCTTGGACAGCCTCTCTGGAAACACCATATATTTT	CASSLDSLSGNTIYF
.	TRBJ2-4	TRBD2	TRBV5-4	TGTGCCAGCAGCCCGGGAGGGGGCAAAAACATTCAGTACTTC	CASSPGGGKNIQYF
many	TRBJ2-1	TRBD2	TRBV18	TGTGCCAGCCTAGCGGGCCGCTCCTACAATGAGCAGTTCTTC	CASLAGRSYNEQFF
.	TRBJ2-5	.	TRBV20-1	TGCAGTGCTAGACGGCCTAGCCTCGGGACCCAGTACTTC	CSARRPSLGTQYF
.	TRBJ2-7	TRBD1	TRBV7-6	TGTGCCAGCAGCAGAGGGGGACAGCATGCCTACGAGCAGTACTTC	CASSRGGQHAYEQYF
few	TRBJ2-7	TRBD2	TRBV5-1	TGCGCCAGCAGCTTGGTGGGACTAAGTCGGCAGTACTTC	CASSLVGLSRQYF
few	TRBJ1-4	.	TRBV2	TGTGCCAGCAGGAGACAGGAGAGGCCGGGAAAACTGTTTTTT	CASRRQERPGKLFF
few	TRBJ1-2	TRBD1	TRBV5-1	TGCGCCAGCAGCTCCGGACAGGGGGTGGATGGCTACACCTTC	CASSSGQGVDGYTF